Shown below are 20 T cell receptor beta chains from a single sample sequenced in a study of Ad26.COV2.S vaccination and SARS-CoV-2 variants. The treatment is: roughly 20 received Ad26.COV2.S at low or high dose, single or two shots; 5 received placebo; per-sample allocation not given. Day 63 following the first vaccine or placebo injection was when the samples were taken. The repertoire was sequenced with immunoSEQ multiplex PCR; TCRdb's copy has only in-frame clones and lacks some. The data contain roughly 500,000 clones, nearly 90% of them seen just once; the ten biggest clones take up around 2.6%. Sequenced here: peripheral blood, sampled in a trial of Ad26.COV2.S vaccine versus placebo. These TCRs come from a person aged 18-60 years who received the Ad26.COV2.S COVID-19 vaccine or a placebo.

The chain has TRBV19 and TRBJ2-1, with TRBD1 matching 10 bases. This CDR3 has 16 residues. V shed 3 bases, J shed 1 base, and the junction held 3 bases outside the gene matches. Germline V lookup: CDR1 LNHDA, CDR2 SQIVND (reference sequence). The CDR3 loop is CASSMGQGLSYNEQFF. The CDR3 coding sequence is TGTGCCAGTAGTATGGGACAGGGGTTGTCCTACAATGAGCAGTTCTTC.

The rearrangement uses TRBV7-3 and TRBJ2-5; TRBD2 matches 7 bases. Germline values: CDR1 SGHTA, CDR2 FQGTGA. With 5 bases clipped from V and 5 bases from J, the junction kept 11 bases outside the gene matches. The CDR3 spans 15 residues. CDR3 amino acids: CASSLNPWGGETQYF. DNA of the CDR3: TGTGCCAGCAGCCTAAACCCCTGGGGGGGGGAGACCCAGTACTTC.

The rearrangement joins TRBV7-2 to TRBJ2-3, with a tentative D call TRBD1 (7 bases). Germline CDR1 SGHTA, CDR2 FQGNSA. V was trimmed by 5 bases and J by 4 bases, leaving 19 bases between them. The CDR3 has 16 amino acids. CDR3: CASSPQGGRGPDTQYF. In nucleotides, the CDR3 is TGTGCCAGCAGCCCCCAGGGGGGAAGGGGACCAGATACGCAGTATTTT.

Concerning this clone: Other DNA sequences in this specimen translate into the identical CDR3. The genes are TRBV27 and TRBJ1-6, with D possibly matching TRBD1 (6 bases). The CDR3 runs to 14 residues. The ends were cut back, 6 bases at V and 0 bases at J, with 6 bases in the middle. CDR1 is MNHEY, CDR2 SMNVEV, per germline (reference sequence). This CDR3 is CASRQGSYNSPLHF. CDR3 sequence (DNA): TGTGCCAGCAGACAGGGCTCCTATAATTCACCCCTCCACTTT.

The CDR3 here is CASSQYVTGAASETQYF. Here the CDR3 DNA reads TGTGCCAGCAGCCAATATGTGACAGGGGCGGCCTCCGAGACCCAGTACTTC. The rearrangement uses TRBV4-2 and TRBJ2-5; 8 bases align to TRBD1. Germline CDR1 reads LGHNA; CDR2 reads YNFKEQ. V dropped 2 bases and J dropped 5; count of bases not matched to a gene: 13. The CDR3 runs 17 residues.

J is TRBJ2-2 and V is TRBV5-1; D not resolved. CDR1 and CDR2 (germline): SGHRS, YFSETQ. Trimming cost V 7 bases and J 4 bases, with 14 bases left between them. The CDR3 is made up of 14 amino acids. CDR3 sequence: CASAGQVITGELFF. In DNA, the CDR3 is TGCGCCAGCGCAGGTCAGGTTATCACCGGGGAGCTGTTTTTT.

V usage is TRBV7-2 and J usage is TRBJ2-7; 8 bases map to TRBD2. The CDR3 has 17 residues. Trimming took 1 base from V and 0 from J; bases not matched to a gene: 8. The germline gives CDR1 SGHTA, CDR2 FQGNSA. CDR3 coding DNA: TGTGCCAGCAGCTTAGACGGGGGGGCCCATACCTCCTACGAGCAGTACTTC. This gives the protein CASSLDGGAHTSYEQYF.

The chain combines TRBV7-2 with TRBJ2-1; D is uncertain. The CDR3 extends over 13 amino acids. Germline V gene data show CDR1 as SGHTA and CDR2 as FQGNSA. Trimming cost V 5 bases and J 4 bases, with 9 bases left between them. Here the CDR3 reads CASSPTYYNEQFF. The CDR3 coding sequence is TGTGCCAGCAGCCCTACCTATTACAATGAGCAGTTCTTC.

The chain couples TRBV4-3 to TRBJ2-2; 11 positions agree with TRBD2. Germline CDR1 reads LGHNA; CDR2 reads YSLEER. This CDR3 spans 19 amino acids. After removal of 0 bases from V and 5 bases from J, the junction contained 11 bases not matched to a gene. The CDR3 nucleotides read TGCGCCAGCAGCCAAGAAAGCGTCCCGGGACTAGCGGCGACCGGGGAGCTGTTTTTT. The encoded protein is CASSQESVPGLAATGELFF.

The J gene is TRBJ1-4, the V gene TRBV28; tentatively, D is TRBD1 (6 bases). The CDR3 sequence is 14 residues long. Germline V gene data show CDR1 as MDHEN and CDR2 as SYDVKM. V was pared by 11 bases and J by 4 bases, with 17 bases between. CDR3 sequence: CAVYGGGGNEKLFF. DNA for the CDR3: TGTGCCGTTTACGGCGGGGGCGGTAATGAAAAACTGTTTTTT.

This clone showed up just a few times. The chain joins TRBV6-5 to TRBJ1-1; no clear D gene. Germline V gene sequence: CDR1 MNHEY, CDR2 SVGAGI. V was shortened by 5 bases and J by 1 base, with 14 bases between the two germline ends. This CDR3 is built from 15 residues. DNA for the CDR3: TGTGCCAGCAGTCGAGCAGGCTTGAGGAACACTGAAGCTTTCTTT. Encoded protein: CASSRAGLRNTEAFF.

V gene TRBV6-2 or TRBV6-3 combines with J gene TRBJ2-2; D remains ambiguous. The CDR3 has 17 amino acids. The V gene's germline CDR1 is MNHEY and CDR2 SVGEGT. The V gene lost 2 bases and the J gene lost 1 base, with 14 bases spanning the gap. The CDR3 sequence: CASSYALHDENTGELFF. The CDR3 DNA reads TGTGCCAGCAGTTACGCCCTACATGACGAGAACACCGGGGAGCTGTTTTTT.

The rearrangement uses TRBV5-1 and TRBJ2-7; TRBD2 might be the D (6 bases). Trimming took off 0 bases at V and 2 bases at J, with 9 bases between the two ends. The CDR3 is 14 amino acids. The germline gives CDR1 SGHRS, CDR2 YFSETQ. DNA of the CDR3: TGCGCCAGCAGCTTGGGGCGGGACCCCTACGAGCAGTACTTC. This encodes CASSLGRDPYEQYF.

The rearrangement joins TRBV7-2 to TRBJ2-1; D is perhaps TRBD2 (6 bases). CDR3 size: 14 residues. Per germline, CDR1 SGHTA and CDR2 FQGNSA. The V end was cut by 2 bases, the J end by 10 bases, with 15 bases between. Here the CDR3 DNA reads TGTGCCAGCAGCTTAATATCGGACTATGGCGAGCAGTTCTTC. Its translation is CASSLISDYGEQFF.

This rearrangement joins TRBV2 to TRBJ2-5; 7 bases map to TRBD1. Trimming cost V 3 bases and J 1 base; bases outside gene matches: 5. The CDR3 loop spans 15 amino acids. CDR1 and CDR2 from the germline V gene are SNHLY and FYNNEI. CDR3 region: CASSDPDRSQETQYF. The CDR3 nucleotides are TGTGCCAGCAGTGACCCGGACAGGTCCCAAGAGACCCAGTACTTC.

The chain recombines TRBV28 with TRBJ2-1, with TRBD2 matching 14 bases. The CDR3 has 19 residues. V was clipped by 5 bases and J by 0 bases; unmatched bases: 9. The germline CDR1 and CDR2 sequences are MDHEN and SYDVKM. The CDR3 protein is CASSTLTSGRGSSYNEQFF. The CDR3 DNA reads TGTGCCAGCAGTACCTTGACTAGCGGGAGGGGTAGCTCCTACAATGAGCAGTTCTTC.

There are a few counts of this clone. This CDR3 reads CASSSRQGRYEQYF. The CDR3 DNA follows: TGTGCCAGCAGCTCTCGACAGGGCCGGTACGAGCAGTACTTC. The chain recombines TRBV7-2 with TRBJ2-7; 7 bases are shared with TRBD1. The CDR3 totals 14 residues. V was clipped by 4 bases and J by 4 bases; unmatched bases: 7. Germline V lookup: CDR1 SGHTA, CDR2 FQGNSA.

The chain carries TRBV16 and TRBJ2-3; TRBD2 might be the D (5 bases). CDR3 length equals 13 residues. CDR1 is KGHSY and CDR2 is FQNENV in the germline V gene. V gave up 4 bases and J gave up 4 bases, with 9 bases separating them. CDR3 DNA sequence: TGTGCCAGCAGCCCGGGATTTCCAGATACGCAGTATTTT. Translated, it gives CASSPGFPDTQYF. Full variable domain (rest looked up from reference TRBV16 and TRBJ2-3): GEEVAQTPKHLVRGEGQKAKLYCAPIKGHSYVFWYQQVLKNEFKFLISFQNENVFDETGMPKERFSAKCLPNSPCSLEIQATKLEDSAVYFCASSPGFPDTQYFGPGTRLTVL.

The CDR3 coding sequence is TGTGCCAGCAGCTTGGAAACGCTCCGGTGGGGCTACACCTTC. Amino acid sequence: CASSLETLRWGYTF. The chain has TRBV7-9 and TRBJ1-2; D is unresolved. In germline, CDR1 is SEHNR, CDR2 FQNEAQ (reference sequence). V was clipped by 3 bases and J by 8 bases, with 16 bases between them. This CDR3 is 14 amino acids long.

For this clone: Other DNA sequences in this sample translate to the same CDR3. V is TRBV5-1 and J is TRBJ2-5; D tentatively reads TRBD1 or TRBD2 (6 bases each). Germline CDR1 is SGHRS and CDR2 is YFSETQ. This CDR3 comprises 14 residues. V was clipped by 0 bases and J by 5 bases, with 11 bases between them. The DNA for the CDR3 is TGCGCCAGCAGCTTGGTGGGGGGCCGGGAGACCCAGTACTTC. Amino acids: CASSLVGGRETQYF.